Below, 13 T cell receptor beta chains from the same sample are listed, as sequenced in a study of T-cell reconstitution after alpha-beta-depleted transplantation in children. The library targeted TCRbeta and was prepared with unique molecular identifiers. TCRdb passed the PCR reads through MiXCR, listing each CDR3 protein once. There are around 600,000 distinct CDR3 sequences in the sample; around 17% occur only once, and 1.1% lies in the top ten. The sequenced sample was PBMCs from the stem cell graft donor, obtained from the stem cell graft. These receptor sequences come from a human donor who donated a stem cell graft to a child with acute myeloid leukemia.

This clonotype has only a few counts. The chain has TRBV7-2 and TRBJ1-4, with a weak D call TRBD1 (5 bases). Trimming cost V 5 bases and J 7 bases, with 20 bases left between them. There are 16 residues in the CDR3. Germline V gene lookup returns CDR1 SGHTA and CDR2 FQGNSA. DNA for the CDR3: TGTGCCAGCAGCCGCAGCGGGGCGGGGGTCATTGAAAAACTGTTTTTT. Translated, it gives CASSRSGAGVIEKLFF.

There are many counts of this clonotype. The genes are TRBV10-3 and TRBJ2-5; TRBD1 or TRBD2 may be the D gene (5 bases each). Trimming stripped 8 bases from V and 5 bases from J, with 18 bases between. Germline-derived CDR1 and CDR2 are ENHRY and SYGVKD. This CDR3 has 14 residues. The CDR3 nucleotides read TGTGCCATCGCCGGGACGAGGGTCGGGGAGACCCAGTACTTC. This encodes CAIAGTRVGETQYF.

The V and J genes are TRBV7-2 and TRBJ2-3; maybe TRBD2 (7 bases). V was trimmed by 4 bases and J by 3 bases, leaving 17 bases between them. The CDR3 covers 16 residues. Germline loops: CDR1 SGHTA, CDR2 FQGNSA. The CDR3: CASSWEGGRATDTQYF. Here the CDR3 DNA reads TGTGCCAGCAGCTGGGAGGGGGGTAGGGCGACAGATACGCAGTATTTT. Together with reference TRBV7-2 and TRBJ2-3, the CDR3 gives the full variable domain: GAGVSQSPSNKVTEKGKDVELRCDPISGHTALYWYRQSLGQGLEFLIYFQGNSAPDKSGLPSDRFSAERTGGSVSTLTIQRTQQEDSAVYLCASSWEGGRATDTQYFGPGTRLTVL.

This clonotype has only a few counts. The CDR3 loop reads CASSLWAGGNQPQHF. The CDR3 region has the DNA TGTGCCAGCAGCTTATGGGCAGGGGGCAATCAGCCCCAGCATTTT. This chain joins TRBV11-2 and TRBJ1-5; a possible D gene is TRBD1 (6 bases). The CDR3 sequence is 15 residues long. Per germline, CDR1 SGHAT and CDR2 FQNNGV. Trimming removed 2 bases from V and 2 bases from J, with 10 bases in between.

The J gene is TRBJ2-3, the V gene TRBV7-8; 9 bases agree with TRBD2. This CDR3 has 17 amino acids. Germline CDR1 SGHVS, CDR2 FQNEAQ. The ends lost 1 base at V and 6 bases at J; junction bases unmatched: 11. CDR3 sequence reads: CASSLGVRRGGLDTQYF. The CDR3, as DNA: TGTGCCAGCAGCTTAGGGGTCAGGCGGGGGGGCCTCGATACGCAGTATTTT.

Comment on this clonotype: One base away lies a much larger clone, so this may be a sequencing read error. V is TRBV24-1 and J is TRBJ2-5; D remains ambiguous. CDR3 length equals 15 residues. Germline V CDR1 and CDR2: KGHDR, SFDVKD. Here the CDR3 DNA reads TGTGCCTCCAGTGGTCCTCACCGGGACCAAGAGACCCAGTACTTC. Amino acid sequence: CASSGPHRDQETQYF.

In this sample, this clonotype turned up a few times. The chain recombines TRBV12-3 or TRBV12-4 with TRBJ1-4; D gene unclear. The CDR3 length is 14 residues. Trimming stripped 5 bases from V and 5 bases from J, with 12 bases between. The CDR3 DNA sequence: TGTGCCAGCAGTCAGAGGGCCTCAAATGAAAAACTGTTTTTT. This translates into CASSQRASNEKLFF.

This clonotype has just a few counts. The V and J genes are TRBV24-1 and TRBJ2-3; no firm D call. CDR3 length equals 13 residues. CDR1 and CDR2 from the germline V gene are KGHDR and SFDVKD. The germline V and J ends were trimmed by 4 bases and 0 bases, with 4 bases remaining between them. The CDR3 bases are TGTGCCACCAGTGAGATGAGCACAGATACGCAGTATTTT. It specifies CATSEMSTDTQYF.

The chain links TRBV20-1 to TRBJ2-5, with 9 positions matching TRBD1. CDR1 is DFQATT and CDR2 is SNEGSKA in the germline V gene (reference sequence). The V segment lost 7 bases and the J segment 2 bases; nucleotides outside the gene matches: 29. There are 21 residues in the CDR3. The CDR3 coding sequence is TGCAGTGGGGGCCCGGGACAGGGCTTTTACTATTCTTCTCACGTTCAAGAGACCCAGTACTTC. Translated: CSGGPGQGFYYSSHVQETQYF.

This clonotype was found many times. V gene TRBV20-1 combines with J gene TRBJ1-3; D call uncertain. Between the trimmed V and J ends, which lost 4 bases and 0 bases, there was a span of 10 bases. Germline CDR1 reads DFQATT; CDR2 reads SNEGSKA (reference sequence). The CDR3 runs to 14 residues. The CDR3: CSATRRDSGNTIYF. The CDR3 DNA follows: TGCAGTGCTACCAGGAGGGACTCTGGAAACACCATATATTTT.

V gene TRBV7-3 combines with J gene TRBJ2-1, with D possibly being TRBD2 (6 bases). V was cut by 6 bases and J by 7 bases, with 13 bases left in between. The CDR3 has 13 amino acids. The germline V gene encodes CDR1 SGHTA and CDR2 FQGTGA. The CDR3 loop is CASRLGGANEQFF. DNA for the CDR3: TGTGCCAGCAGATTAGGAGGGGCGAATGAGCAGTTCTTC.

This chain links TRBV20-1 with TRBJ2-1, with 9 bases that match TRBD2. The CDR3 consists of 18 residues. V dropped 0 bases and J dropped 0; count of bases not matched to a gene: 9. Germline V gives CDR1 DFQATT, CDR2 SNEGSKA (reference sequence). CDR3 sequence: CSARDRLAGTSSYNEQFF. The CDR3 region has the DNA TGCAGTGCTAGAGATCGGCTAGCGGGGACCAGCTCCTACAATGAGCAGTTCTTC.

With respect to this clonotype: The junction shows a germline mismatch at one end, possibly a read error. The rearrangement links TRBV13 to TRBJ1-1; D is unresolved. This CDR3 spans 12 amino acids. Germline V gene lookup returns CDR1 PRHDT and CDR2 FYEKMQ (reference sequence). CDR3 region: CAGSLENTEAFF. The CDR3 DNA is TGTGCCGGCAGCTTAGAGAACACTGAAGCTTTCTTT.